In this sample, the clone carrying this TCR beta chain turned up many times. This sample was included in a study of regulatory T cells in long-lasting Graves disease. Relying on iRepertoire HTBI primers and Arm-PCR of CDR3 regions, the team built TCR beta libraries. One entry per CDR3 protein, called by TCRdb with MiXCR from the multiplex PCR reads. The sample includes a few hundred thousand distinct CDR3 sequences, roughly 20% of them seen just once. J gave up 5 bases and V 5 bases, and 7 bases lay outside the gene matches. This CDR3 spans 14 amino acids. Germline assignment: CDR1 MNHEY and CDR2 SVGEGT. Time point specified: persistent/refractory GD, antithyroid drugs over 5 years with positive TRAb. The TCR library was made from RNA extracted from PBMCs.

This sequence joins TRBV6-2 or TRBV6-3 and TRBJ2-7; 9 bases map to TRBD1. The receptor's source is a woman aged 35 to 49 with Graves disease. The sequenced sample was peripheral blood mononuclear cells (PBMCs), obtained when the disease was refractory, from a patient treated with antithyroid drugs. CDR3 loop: CASSDGTGWDEQYF. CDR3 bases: TGTGCCAGCAGTGATGGGACAGGGTGGGACGAGCAGTACTTC.